This T cell receptor beta chain was captured in a study of beta chain features in type 1 diabetes. About the research overall: What patients shared with healthy donors was a similar profile of age, gender and cell yields. Whole-study findings and limits: Sequencing of cDNA might inflate the share of cells that strongly express TCR.

Every isolated RNA sample was fully reverse transcribed, so sequencing captured expressed TCRB transcripts. TCRdb's copy holds only in-frame clones and misses some; the assay was immunoSEQ multiplex PCR. Altogether a few hundred thousand clones are present, around 15% being singletons, with the ten largest covering more than 6.5%. The junction had 5 bases not matched to a gene; V was cut back by 4 bases and J by 5 bases. The CDR3 contains 15 residues. CDR1 is MNHNY and CDR2 is SVGAGI in the germline V gene (reference sequence). The sample holds a few counts of this clone. The antigen remains undetermined.

The chain is built from TRBV6-6 and TRBJ2-1; 10 bases map to TRBD1. The sequence came from a man younger than 45 in good health. Material: central memory CD4+ T cells from blood. The CDR3 DNA reads TGTGCCAGCAGTTTTGGACAGGGGGAAGACAATGAGCAGTTCTTC. Translating gives CASSFGQGEDNEQFF.